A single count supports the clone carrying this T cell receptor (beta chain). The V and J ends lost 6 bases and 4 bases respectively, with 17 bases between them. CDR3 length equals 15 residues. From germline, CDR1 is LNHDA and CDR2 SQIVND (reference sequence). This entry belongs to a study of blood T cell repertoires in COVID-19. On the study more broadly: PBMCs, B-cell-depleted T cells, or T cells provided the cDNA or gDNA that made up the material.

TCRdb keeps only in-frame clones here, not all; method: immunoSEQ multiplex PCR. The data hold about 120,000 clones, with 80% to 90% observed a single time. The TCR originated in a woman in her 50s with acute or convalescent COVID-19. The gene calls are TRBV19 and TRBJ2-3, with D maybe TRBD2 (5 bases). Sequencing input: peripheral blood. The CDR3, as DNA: TGTGCCAGTAGCACCCCTCGGGGTGGTGCAGATACGCAGTATTTT. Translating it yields CASSTPRGGADTQYF.